Below, 13 T cell receptor beta chains from the same sample are listed, as sequenced in a study of T cell changes during pregnancy in multiple sclerosis. Libraries were prepared by immunoSEQ multiplex PCR; TCRdb keeps only in-frame clonotypes and omits some of them. Of some 97,000 clones detected, 94% appear once; the ten largest clones hold roughly 1%. Sequencing used peripheral blood, obtained before pregnancy. Receptors originate from a female donor with multiple sclerosis, enrolled in a pregnancy study.

This chain links TRBV28 with TRBJ1-2, with D possibly matching TRBD1 (6 bases). Germline V gene lookup returns CDR1 MDHEN and CDR2 SYDVKM. V was clipped by 6 bases and J by 0 bases, with 14 bases between them. The CDR3 runs to 15 residues. CDR3 sequence reads: CASSLPTGTNYGYTF. The CDR3, as DNA: TGTGCCAGCAGCTTACCGACAGGAACTAACTATGGCTACACCTTC.

This clone appeared once. The rearrangement joins TRBV27 to TRBJ1-2; perhaps TRBD1 as D (5 bases). From germline, CDR1 is MNHEY and CDR2 SMNVEV (reference sequence). The CDR3 consists of 13 residues. Deletions cut 5 bases from V and 4 bases from J, with 11 bases between. DNA of the CDR3: TGTGCCAGCAGTCGGCTTGACAGCTATGGCTACACCTTC. Its translation: CASSRLDSYGYTF.

V usage is TRBV29-1 and J usage is TRBJ1-1; 7 bases fit TRBD1. Per germline, CDR1 SQVTM and CDR2 ANQGSEA. With 5 bases clipped from V and 1 base from J, the junction kept 4 bases outside the gene matches. The CDR3 covers 13 residues. The CDR3 sequence: CSVKTGANTEAFF. For the CDR3, the DNA is TGCAGCGTTAAAACAGGGGCGAACACTGAAGCTTTCTTT.

This clone was seen once. The chain couples TRBV11-2 to TRBJ2-1, with a tentative D call TRBD1 (6 bases). CDR1 SGHAT and CDR2 FQNNGV come from the germline V gene. V dropped 5 bases and J dropped 6 bases, with 14 bases sitting between them. The CDR3 spans 14 residues. Written as DNA, the CDR3 is TGTGCCAGCAGCCCTTGGGACAAGTCCAATGAGCAGTTCTTC. This translates into CASSPWDKSNEQFF.

The V and J genes are TRBV5-1 and TRBJ2-7, with 9 bases that match TRBD2. Per germline, CDR1 SGHRS and CDR2 YFSETQ. There are 16 residues in the CDR3. V was clipped by 6 bases and J by 0 bases; unmatched bases: 10. CDR3 region: CASKYLAGLSSYEQYF. CDR3 DNA: TGCGCCAGCAAGTACCTAGCGGGGCTGAGCTCCTACGAGCAGTACTTC.

The J gene is TRBJ1-5, the V gene TRBV23-1; 8 positions agree with TRBD1. TRBV23-1 is identified as an open reading frame with a role that is uncertain. CDR3 length equals 16 residues. V lost 3 bases to trimming and J lost 2 bases; unmatched junction nucleotides: 6. DNA for the CDR3: TGCGCCAGCAGTCACCATGGGACAGGAGGCAATCAGCCCCAGCATTTT. It yields the protein CASSHHGTGGNQPQHF.

The chain links TRBV10-3 to TRBJ2-5; 7 positions match TRBD1. The CDR3 length is 14 residues. Germline loops: CDR1 ENHRY, CDR2 SYGVKD. J gave up 5 bases and V 6 bases, and 9 bases lay outside the gene matches. The CDR3 DNA is TGTGCCATCAGCAGGGGGAGTGAAGGGGAGACCCAGTACTTC. It encodes CAISRGSEGETQYF.

The chain joins TRBV6-6 to TRBJ2-7; TRBD1 agrees at 7 bases. The germline V gene encodes CDR1 MNHNY and CDR2 SVGAGI (reference sequence). This CDR3 region has 14 residues. V gave up 2 bases and J gave up 2 bases; unmatched junction bases: 3. The CDR3 loop reads CASSYGGQTYEQYF. DNA of the CDR3: TGTGCCAGCAGTTACGGGGGACAGACCTACGAGCAGTACTTC.

This rearrangement joins TRBV6-5 to TRBJ1-1; TRBD1 might be the D (5 bases). The CDR3 contains 13 residues. Trimming removed 7 bases from V and 2 bases from J, with 11 bases in between. Germline V gene sequence: CDR1 MNHEY, CDR2 SVGAGI. CDR3 DNA sequence: TGTGCCAGCATTCGAGACAGTAACACTGAAGCTTTCTTT. Translating gives CASIRDSNTEAFF.

V usage is TRBV6-5 and J usage is TRBJ1-2; D is undetermined. The CDR3 has 12 residues. V lost 2 bases, J lost 5 bases, and 6 bases lay in between. The V gene's germline CDR1 is MNHEY and CDR2 SVGAGI. CDR3: CASSYGEYGYTF. The CDR3 coding sequence is TGTGCCAGCAGTTACGGAGAATATGGCTACACCTTC.

This clone has only one observation. V usage is TRBV7-2 and J usage is TRBJ2-1, with TRBD2 as a possible D gene (6 bases). This CDR3 spans 15 amino acids. V was clipped by 1 base and J by 5 bases, with 12 bases between them. Germline V CDR1 and CDR2: SGHTA, FQGNSA. CDR3 sequence (DNA): TGTGCCAGCAGCTTAGGCGGGACGGTTAACAATGAGCAGTTCTTC. Its translation: CASSLGGTVNNEQFF.

The J gene is TRBJ1-2, the V gene TRBV19; 11 bases align to TRBD1. Germline V gives CDR1 LNHDA, CDR2 SQIVND (reference sequence). J was trimmed by 4 bases and V by 5 bases; bases with no gene match: 3. There are 14 residues in the CDR3. CDR3 bases: TGTGCCAGTAGTGGACAGGGGGCCCTCTATGGCTACACCTTC. Translation: CASSGQGALYGYTF.

The V and J genes are TRBV19 and TRBJ1-2; 7 bases align to TRBD1. V was clipped by 5 bases and J by 5 bases; unmatched bases: 14. CDR3 size: 16 residues. Germline lookup yields CDR1 LNHDA and CDR2 SQIVND (reference sequence). The CDR3 DNA reads TGTGCCAGTAGTGGTGTACGGACAGGCGAAGGTTATGGCTACACCTTC. It translates to CASSGVRTGEGYGYTF.